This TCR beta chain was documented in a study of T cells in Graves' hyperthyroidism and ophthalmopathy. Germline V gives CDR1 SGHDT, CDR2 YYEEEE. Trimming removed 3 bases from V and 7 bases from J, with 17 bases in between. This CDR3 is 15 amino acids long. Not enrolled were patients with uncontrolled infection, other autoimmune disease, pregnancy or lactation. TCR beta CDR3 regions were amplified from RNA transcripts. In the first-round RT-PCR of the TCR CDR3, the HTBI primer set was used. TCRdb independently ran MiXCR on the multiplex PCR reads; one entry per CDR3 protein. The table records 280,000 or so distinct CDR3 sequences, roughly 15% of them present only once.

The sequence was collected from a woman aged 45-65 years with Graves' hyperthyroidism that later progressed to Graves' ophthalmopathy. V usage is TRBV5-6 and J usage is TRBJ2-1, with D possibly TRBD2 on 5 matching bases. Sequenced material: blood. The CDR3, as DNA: TGTGCCAGCAGCTCCTGGGCTAGCCGGACTAATGAGCAGTTCTTC. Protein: CASSSWASRTNEQFF.